The TCR beta chain described here comes from a study of early T cells in non-severe SARS-CoV-2 infection. Study context: Unsorted whole-blood RNA was sequenced in bulk, leaving chains unpaired. General study points: There was a bias toward anti-spike CD8 responses in VDJdb matching, which missed private and CD4 specificities.

Unique molecular identifiers were attached to individual cDNA molecules. TCRdb reanalysed the 5' RACE reads using MiXCR and keeps one entry per CDR3 protein. The data hold about 76,000 distinct CDR3 sequences, with around 10% observed a single time. The CDR3 is 12 residues long. The V end was cut by 1 base, the J end by 8 bases, with 8 bases between. Turning to this clonotype: Its matching antigen is unknown.

This sequence was found in an adult who was a healthcare worker with PCR-confirmed SARS-CoV-2 infection or an uninfected control (not recorded which). This chain joins TRBV12-3 or TRBV12-4 and TRBJ1-2; D is uncertain. Sequenced sample: whole blood. In DNA, the CDR3 is TGTGCCAGCAGTTTAGTCCCGCAAGGCTACACCTTC. This gives the protein CASSLVPQGYTF.